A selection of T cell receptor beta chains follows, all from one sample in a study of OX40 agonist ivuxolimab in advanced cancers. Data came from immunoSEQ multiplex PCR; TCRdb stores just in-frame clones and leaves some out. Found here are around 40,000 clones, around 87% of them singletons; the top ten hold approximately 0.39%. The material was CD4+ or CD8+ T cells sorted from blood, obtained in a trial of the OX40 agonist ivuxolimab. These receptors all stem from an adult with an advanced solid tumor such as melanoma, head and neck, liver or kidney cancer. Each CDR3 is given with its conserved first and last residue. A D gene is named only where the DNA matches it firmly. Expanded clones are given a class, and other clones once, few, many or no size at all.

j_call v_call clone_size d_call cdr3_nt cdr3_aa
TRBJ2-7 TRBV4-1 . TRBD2 TGCGCCAGCAGCCATCGACTAGCGGGAAATTACGAGCAGTACTTC CASSHRLAGNYEQYF
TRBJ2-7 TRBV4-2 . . TGTGCCAGCAGCCAAGAAGATGGCAGGTTGGGGGCGTACGAGCAGTACTTC CASSQEDGRLGAYEQYF
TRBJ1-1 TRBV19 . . TGTGCCAGTAGTACGGGAACGAACACTGAAGCTTTCTTT CASSTGTNTEAFF
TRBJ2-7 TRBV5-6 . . TGTGCCAGCAGCTCGGGACCGGGATCCTACGAGCAGTACTTC CASSSGPGSYEQYF
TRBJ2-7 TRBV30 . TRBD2 TGTGCCTGGAGGCTCAGACTAGCGGGAGATACCTACGAGCAGTACTTC CAWRLRLAGDTYEQYF
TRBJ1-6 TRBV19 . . TGTGCCAGTAGTATCCCGGGTTCACCCCTCCACTTT CASSIPGSPLHF
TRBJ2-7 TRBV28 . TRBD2 TGTGCCAGCCAGACTAGCGGTGCCTACGAGCAGTACTTC CASQTSGAYEQYF
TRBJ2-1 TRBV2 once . TGTGCCAGCACATTCACTCTTCGGAATGAGCAGTTCTTC CASTFTLRNEQFF
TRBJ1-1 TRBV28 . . TGTGCCAGCACCGACAGGAAACCCCCTGAAGCTTTCTTT CASTDRKPPEAFF
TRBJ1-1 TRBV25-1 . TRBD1 TGTGCCAGCAGTACGACAGGGGCCATGGCTTTCTTT CASSTTGAMAFF
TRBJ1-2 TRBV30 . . TGTGCCTGGAGTGACAGGGCATATGGCTACACCTTC CAWSDRAYGYTF
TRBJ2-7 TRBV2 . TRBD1 TGTGCCAGCAATAGGGGACAGGGGCGCAACGAGCAGTACTTC CASNRGQGRNEQYF
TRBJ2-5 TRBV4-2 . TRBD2 TGTGCCAGCAGCCAGATGAACGGGGGGGAAGAGACCCAGTACTTC CASSQMNGGEETQYF
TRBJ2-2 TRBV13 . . TGTGCCAGCAGCCGAGCCTCGGAGGGAGCAGGCACCGGGGAGCTGTTTTTT CASSRASEGAGTGELFF
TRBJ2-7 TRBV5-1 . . TGCGCCAGCAGCTTGGCCGTCAGCCAGAGCTCCTACGAGCAGTACTTC CASSLAVSQSSYEQYF
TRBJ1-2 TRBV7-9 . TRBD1 TGTGCCAGCAGGGGAGACGGGACAGGGGTTTATGGCTACACCTTC CASRGDGTGVYGYTF
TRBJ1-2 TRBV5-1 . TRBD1 TGCGCCAGCAGCGGAGACAGGGGTTCGGGAAATGGCTACACCTTC CASSGDRGSGNGYTF
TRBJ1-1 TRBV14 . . TGTGCCAGCAGCCGCCTAGGAATTGGTAACACTGAAGCTTTCTTT CASSRLGIGNTEAFF
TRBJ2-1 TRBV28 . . TGTGCCAGCAGTTTCGGATACAGATTCTACAATGAGCAGTTCTTC CASSFGYRFYNEQFF
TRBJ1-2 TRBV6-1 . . TGTGCCGGAAAACGGGCAGGGGATGGCTACACCTTC CAGKRAGDGYTF
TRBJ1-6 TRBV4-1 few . TGCGCCAGCAGCCAATGGACTTTTAATTCACCCCTCCACTTT CASSQWTFNSPLHF
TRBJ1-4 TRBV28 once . TGTGCCAGCCGACCTGGGGGGAGTGAAAAACTGTTTTTT CASRPGGSEKLFF
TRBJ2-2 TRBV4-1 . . TGCGCCAGCAGCCAAGTCCTCGTCTCCGGGGAGCTGTTTTTT CASSQVLVSGELFF
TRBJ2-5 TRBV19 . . TGTGCCAGTAGTATGAGGGCTGGGCAGACCCAAGAGACCCAGTACTTC CASSMRAGQTQETQYF
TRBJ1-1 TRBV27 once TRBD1 TGTGCCAGCAGTTTTGGGGACAGGGGGCTCACTGAAGCTTTCTTT CASSFGDRGLTEAFF
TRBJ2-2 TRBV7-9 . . TGTGCCAGCACCCGGGACGCGGCTCCGAACACCGGGGAGCTGTTTTTT CASTRDAAPNTGELFF
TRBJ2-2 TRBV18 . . TGTGCCAGCTCACTATCCGGGTGGTACACCGGGGAGCTGTTTTTT CASSLSGWYTGELFF
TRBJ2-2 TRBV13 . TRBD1 TGTGCCAGCAGCTCAAGGGGGCCCGGGGAGCTGTTTTTT CASSSRGPGELFF
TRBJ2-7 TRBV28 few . TGTGCCAGCAGTTGGACGTACGAGCAGTACTTC CASSWTYEQYF
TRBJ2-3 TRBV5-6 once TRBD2 TGTGCCAGCAGCCCCGGACTAGCGGGAGGGCCTGGGACAGATACGCAGTATTTT CASSPGLAGGPGTDTQYF
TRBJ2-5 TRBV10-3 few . TGTGCCACAGAGGACAGTGGGGAGACCCAGTACTTC CATEDSGETQYF
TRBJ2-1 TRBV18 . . TGTGCCAGCTCACCCCCGGGGGACAGCCTTTACAATGAGCAGTTCTTC CASSPPGDSLYNEQFF
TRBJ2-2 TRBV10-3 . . TGTGCCATCAGTGAGTCCATTTACGCCGGGGAGCTGTTTTTT CAISESIYAGELFF
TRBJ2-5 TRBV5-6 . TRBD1 TGTGCCAGCAGCTTGAAAGGGACAGGAGAGACCCAGTACTTC CASSLKGTGETQYF
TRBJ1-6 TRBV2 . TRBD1 TGTGCCAGCAGACTGACAGGGGGGGAGAATTCACCCCTCCACTTT CASRLTGGENSPLHF
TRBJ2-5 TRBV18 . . TGTGCCAGCTCACCACCCGGGTCAGAGACCCAGTACTTC CASSPPGSETQYF
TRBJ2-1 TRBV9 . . TGTGCCAGCAGCGTAGGGGTGGGCTCCTACAATGAGCAGTTCTTC CASSVGVGSYNEQFF
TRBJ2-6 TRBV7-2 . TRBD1 TGTGCCAGCAGGGGACAGTCCGTCTCTGGGGCCAACGTCCTGACTTTC CASRGQSVSGANVLTF
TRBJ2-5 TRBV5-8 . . TGTGCCAGCAGGAGTTCTACACAAGAGACCCAGTACTTC CASRSSTQETQYF